The rows below give T cell receptor beta chains drawn from one sample of a study of siplizumab effects on memory and regulatory T cells. This table comes from immunoSEQ multiplex PCR, and its TCRdb copy is limited to in-frame clones, with some not included. The data show roughly 64,000 clones, with around 96% seen just once and about 0.091% held by the top ten. Specimen: naive CD8+ T cells sorted from blood. These receptors were taken from a human donor in good health. CDR3s include the opening cysteine and the closing phenylalanine or tryptophan. The D gene is left open where the match is weak. Clone sizes are given selectively: once, few, many, or a class where the clone is expanded.

abundance: -
v_gene: TRBV27
j_gene: TRBJ2-7
d_gene: -
CDR3aa: CASSLSVVSEQYF
CDR3nt: TGTGCCAGCAGTTTATCTGTAGTCTCCGAGCAGTACTTC

abundance: -
v_gene: TRBV28
j_gene: TRBJ2-1
d_gene: TRBD1
CDR3aa: CASSPGQGATNEQFF
CDR3nt: TGTGCCAGCAGCCCAGGACAGGGGGCCACCAATGAGCAGTTCTTC

abundance: -
v_gene: TRBV18
j_gene: TRBJ2-1
d_gene: -
CDR3aa: CASSPRDEQFF
CDR3nt: TGTGCCAGCTCACCCAGGGATGAGCAGTTCTTC

abundance: -
v_gene: TRBV9
j_gene: TRBJ2-3
d_gene: -
CDR3aa: CASSAPWTSTDTQYF
CDR3nt: TGTGCCAGCAGCGCCCCGTGGACTAGCACAGATACGCAGTATTTT

abundance: -
v_gene: TRBV5-6
j_gene: TRBJ1-1
d_gene: -
CDR3aa: CASSLGGLLNTEAFF
CDR3nt: TGTGCCAGCAGCTTGGGCGGGTTGTTGAACACTGAAGCTTTCTTT

abundance: -
v_gene: TRBV10-2
j_gene: TRBJ2-2
d_gene: -
CDR3aa: CASREGVTGELFF
CDR3nt: TGCGCCAGCAGGGAAGGAGTCACCGGGGAGCTGTTTTTT

abundance: -
v_gene: TRBV7-2
j_gene: TRBJ2-7
d_gene: -
CDR3aa: CASSRTPTGYEQYF
CDR3nt: TGTGCCAGCAGCCGCACCCCGACAGGCTACGAGCAGTACTTC

abundance: -
v_gene: TRBV7-3
j_gene: TRBJ2-2
d_gene: -
CDR3aa: CASSLGNTGELFF
CDR3nt: TGTGCCAGCAGCTTAGGGAACACCGGGGAGCTGTTTTTT

abundance: -
v_gene: TRBV11-2
j_gene: TRBJ2-3
d_gene: TRBD2
CDR3aa: CASSSKRDGGTDTQYF
CDR3nt: TGTGCCAGCAGCTCAAAGCGGGACGGGGGCACAGATACGCAGTATTTT

abundance: -
v_gene: TRBV4-1
j_gene: TRBJ2-4
d_gene: TRBD1
CDR3aa: CASSQGLGQGYGNIQYF
CDR3nt: TGCGCCAGCAGCCAAGGGTTGGGACAGGGTTATGGAAACATTCAGTACTTC

abundance: once
v_gene: TRBV14
j_gene: TRBJ1-5
d_gene: -
CDR3aa: CASSQPGAGQPQHF
CDR3nt: TGTGCCAGCAGCCAACCGGGGGCTGGTCAGCCCCAGCATTTT

abundance: -
v_gene: TRBV15
j_gene: TRBJ2-3
d_gene: -
CDR3aa: CATSRDHGDISTDTQYF
CDR3nt: TGTGCCACCAGCAGAGATCATGGGGACATTAGCACAGATACGCAGTATTTT

abundance: -
v_gene: TRBV27
j_gene: TRBJ1-1
d_gene: -
CDR3aa: CASSSLQNSEAFF
CDR3nt: TGTGCCAGCAGTTCCCTACAAAACAGTGAAGCTTTCTTT

abundance: -
v_gene: TRBV11-1
j_gene: TRBJ2-7
d_gene: -
CDR3aa: CASSPQLSGDEQYF
CDR3nt: TGTGCCAGCAGCCCCCAGCTTAGTGGGGACGAGCAGTACTTC

abundance: -
v_gene: TRBV28
j_gene: TRBJ1-2
d_gene: -
CDR3aa: CASSSTPEGLNVYTF
CDR3nt: TGTGCCAGCAGTTCAACCCCCGAGGGTTTGAATGTCTACACCTTC

abundance: once
v_gene: TRBV7-2
j_gene: TRBJ2-3
d_gene: -
CDR3aa: CASSHRGADTDTQYF
CDR3nt: TGTGCCAGCAGCCACCGGGGGGCCGACACAGATACGCAGTATTTT

abundance: -
v_gene: TRBV6-5
j_gene: TRBJ2-7
d_gene: -
CDR3aa: CASSYAGQSYEQYF
CDR3nt: TGTGCCAGCAGTTACGCAGGGCAGTCCTACGAGCAGTACTTC

abundance: few
v_gene: TRBV30
j_gene: TRBJ1-1
d_gene: -
CDR3aa: CAWNWGGNTEAFF
CDR3nt: TGTGCCTGGAACTGGGGGGGGAACACTGAAGCTTTCTTT

abundance: -
v_gene: TRBV27
j_gene: TRBJ1-5
d_gene: -
CDR3aa: CASSLLFELYSNQPQHF
CDR3nt: TGTGCCAGCAGTTTGCTTTTCGAACTGTATAGCAATCAGCCCCAGCATTTT

abundance: -
v_gene: TRBV6-5
j_gene: TRBJ2-2
d_gene: -
CDR3aa: CASSYEVTGELFF
CDR3nt: TGTGCCAGCAGTTATGAGGTCACCGGGGAGCTGTTTTTT

abundance: -
v_gene: TRBV28
j_gene: TRBJ2-7
d_gene: TRBD1
CDR3aa: CASSLGQGGEQYF
CDR3nt: TGTGCCAGCAGTCTGGGACAGGGTGGCGAGCAGTACTTC

abundance: -
v_gene: TRBV6-5
j_gene: TRBJ2-7
d_gene: -
CDR3aa: CASSWGSSREQYF
CDR3nt: TGTGCCAGCAGTTGGGGATCTAGCCGCGAGCAGTACTTC

abundance: -
v_gene: TRBV18
j_gene: TRBJ1-1
d_gene: -
CDR3aa: CASSPPKYTEAFF
CDR3nt: TGTGCCAGCTCACCGCCGAAATACACTGAAGCTTTCTTT

abundance: once
v_gene: TRBV2
j_gene: TRBJ1-2
d_gene: -
CDR3aa: CASSRTRTDGTGYTF
CDR3nt: TGTGCCAGCAGCAGGACAAGAACGGATGGAACGGGCTACACCTTC

abundance: -
v_gene: TRBV19
j_gene: TRBJ2-7
d_gene: -
CDR3aa: CASRGGSFHEQYF
CDR3nt: TGTGCCAGTAGAGGGGGAAGTTTCCACGAGCAGTACTTC

abundance: -
v_gene: TRBV27
j_gene: TRBJ2-7
d_gene: -
CDR3aa: CASSYQGGTYEQYF
CDR3nt: TGTGCCAGCAGTTACCAGGGGGGGACCTACGAGCAGTACTTC

abundance: -
v_gene: TRBV4-1
j_gene: TRBJ1-5
d_gene: -
CDR3aa: CASSQEGTNQPQHF
CDR3nt: TGCGCCAGCAGCCAAGAAGGGACAAATCAGCCCCAGCATTTT

abundance: -
v_gene: TRBV5-4
j_gene: TRBJ1-5
d_gene: -
CDR3aa: CASSLVPHQPQHF
CDR3nt: TGTGCCAGCAGCTTGGTACCGCATCAGCCCCAGCATTTT

abundance: few
v_gene: TRBV10-1
j_gene: TRBJ2-7
d_gene: -
CDR3aa: CASSRVVGYEQYF
CDR3nt: TGCGCCAGCAGCCGAGTGGTCGGGTACGAGCAGTACTTC

abundance: -
v_gene: TRBV28
j_gene: TRBJ2-5
d_gene: -
CDR3aa: CASSSSAKETQYF
CDR3nt: TGTGCCAGCAGTTCAAGTGCAAAAGAGACCCAGTACTTC

abundance: -
v_gene: TRBV5-6
j_gene: TRBJ1-2
d_gene: -
CDR3aa: CASSTDSDPYGYTF
CDR3nt: TGTGCCAGCAGCACCGACAGCGATCCTTATGGCTACACCTTC

abundance: -
v_gene: TRBV7-9
j_gene: TRBJ2-7
d_gene: TRBD1
CDR3aa: CASSRDRETTFGYEQYF
CDR3nt: TGTGCCAGCAGCAGAGACAGGGAGACCACATTTGGCTACGAGCAGTACTTC

abundance: once
v_gene: TRBV19
j_gene: TRBJ2-2
d_gene: -
CDR3aa: CASSIGTGRYTGELFF
CDR3nt: TGTGCCAGTAGTATTGGGACTGGCCGGTACACCGGGGAGCTGTTTTTT

abundance: -
v_gene: TRBV4-1
j_gene: TRBJ2-7
d_gene: -
CDR3aa: CASSQDLRSYEQYF
CDR3nt: TGCGCCAGCAGCCAAGATCTTCGCTCCTACGAGCAGTACTTC

abundance: -
v_gene: TRBV9
j_gene: TRBJ2-7
d_gene: TRBD2
CDR3aa: CASSPRLAGFSYEQYF
CDR3nt: TGTGCCAGCAGCCCCCGGCTAGCGGGGTTCTCCTACGAGCAGTACTTC

abundance: -
v_gene: TRBV7-9
j_gene: TRBJ2-3
d_gene: -
CDR3aa: CASSPSGTDTQYF
CDR3nt: TGTGCCAGCAGCCCGAGCGGGACAGATACGCAGTATTTT

abundance: -
v_gene: TRBV19
j_gene: TRBJ1-2
d_gene: -
CDR3aa: CASSYSNYGYTF
CDR3nt: TGTGCCAGTAGTTATTCTAACTATGGCTACACCTTC

abundance: -
v_gene: TRBV7-6
j_gene: TRBJ2-1
d_gene: -
CDR3aa: CASSLRQADYNEQFF
CDR3nt: TGTGCCAGCAGCCTACGCCAGGCCGACTACAATGAGCAGTTCTTC

abundance: -
v_gene: TRBV5-6
j_gene: TRBJ2-1
d_gene: -
CDR3aa: CASSAQRDEQFF
CDR3nt: TGTGCCAGCAGCGCCCAAAGGGATGAGCAGTTCTTC

abundance: -
v_gene: TRBV27
j_gene: TRBJ2-1
d_gene: -
CDR3aa: CASSPQWGSNEQFF
CDR3nt: TGTGCCAGCAGTCCCCAATGGGGGTCCAATGAGCAGTTCTTC

abundance: -
v_gene: TRBV4-1
j_gene: TRBJ1-5
d_gene: -
CDR3aa: CASSQDGQGPPNQPQHF
CDR3nt: TGCGCCAGCAGCCAAGATGGGCAGGGGCCCCCCAATCAGCCCCAGCATTTT

abundance: once
v_gene: TRBV6-5
j_gene: TRBJ2-7
d_gene: TRBD2
CDR3aa: CASSPSGGSNYEQYF
CDR3nt: TGTGCCAGCAGTCCCTCGGGGGGGAGTAACTACGAGCAGTACTTC

abundance: -
v_gene: TRBV5-6
j_gene: TRBJ1-3
d_gene: -
CDR3aa: CASSLGRSGNTIYF
CDR3nt: TGTGCCAGCAGCTTGGGAAGATCTGGAAACACCATATATTTT

abundance: -
v_gene: TRBV28
j_gene: TRBJ1-5
d_gene: -
CDR3aa: CASSPVWGAGQPQHF
CDR3nt: TGTGCCAGCAGTCCTGTCTGGGGGGCGGGACAGCCCCAGCATTTT

abundance: once
v_gene: TRBV7-9
j_gene: TRBJ2-7
d_gene: TRBD1
CDR3aa: CASSPTGGYEQYF
CDR3nt: TGTGCCAGCAGCCCTACAGGGGGCTACGAGCAGTACTTC

abundance: -
v_gene: TRBV4-3
j_gene: TRBJ2-3
d_gene: TRBD2
CDR3aa: CASSASGETDTQYF
CDR3nt: TGCGCCAGCAGCGCTAGCGGGGAAACAGATACGCAGTATTTT

abundance: -
v_gene: TRBV6-1
j_gene: TRBJ1-5
d_gene: -
CDR3aa: CASSEGPRGRGPQHF
CDR3nt: TGTGCCAGCAGTGAAGGCCCAAGGGGAAGAGGACCCCAGCATTTT

abundance: once
v_gene: TRBV5-1
j_gene: TRBJ2-7
d_gene: TRBD1
CDR3aa: CASSLGDRGSYEQYF
CDR3nt: TGCGCCAGCAGCTTGGGGGACAGGGGCTCCTACGAGCAGTACTTC

abundance: -
v_gene: TRBV7-3
j_gene: TRBJ2-3
d_gene: -
CDR3aa: CASSLSGGYTDTQYF
CDR3nt: TGTGCCAGCAGCTTAAGTGGGGGATACACAGATACGCAGTATTTT

abundance: -
v_gene: TRBV19
j_gene: TRBJ1-3
d_gene: -
CDR3aa: CASSIDPGTGNTIYF
CDR3nt: TGTGCCAGTAGTATAGATCCGGGAACTGGAAACACCATATATTTT

abundance: -
v_gene: TRBV11-2
j_gene: TRBJ1-5
d_gene: -
CDR3aa: CASSLDTGNQPQHF
CDR3nt: TGTGCCAGCAGCTTAGATACAGGCAATCAGCCCCAGCATTTT

abundance: -
v_gene: TRBV28
j_gene: TRBJ2-7
d_gene: -
CDR3aa: CASSLSIRGPYEQYF
CDR3nt: TGTGCCAGCAGTTTGAGTATCCGGGGGCCCTACGAGCAGTACTTC

abundance: -
v_gene: TRBV27
j_gene: TRBJ2-6
d_gene: TRBD1
CDR3aa: CASSFRTTGTGGPGANVLTF
CDR3nt: TGTGCCAGCAGTTTCCGCACAACCGGGACAGGGGGCCCTGGGGCCAACGTCCTGACTTTC

abundance: once
v_gene: TRBV11-1
j_gene: TRBJ1-1
d_gene: -
CDR3aa: CASSFHTDNTEAFF
CDR3nt: TGTGCCAGCAGCTTTCATACAGACAACACTGAAGCTTTCTTT

abundance: -
v_gene: TRBV20-1
j_gene: TRBJ2-1
d_gene: -
CDR3aa: CSGTLGDEQFF
CDR3nt: TGCAGTGGGACCCTCGGGGATGAGCAGTTCTTC

abundance: -
v_gene: TRBV27
j_gene: TRBJ2-7
d_gene: -
CDR3aa: CASSPLTASSYEQYF
CDR3nt: TGTGCCAGCAGTCCCCTGACAGCTTCCTCCTACGAGCAGTACTTC

abundance: -
v_gene: TRBV19
j_gene: TRBJ2-5
d_gene: TRBD2
CDR3aa: CASSPPGLAGGRETQYF
CDR3nt: TGTGCCAGTTCCCCACCGGGACTAGCGGGGGGACGAGAGACCCAGTACTTC